What follows are 6 T cell receptor beta chains derived from one specimen sequenced in a study of T cells in Graves' hyperthyroidism and ophthalmopathy. The TCR beta CDR3 regions underwent amplification using RNA transcripts as the source. During a first-round RT-PCR of the TCR CDR3, the HTBI primer set was used. Each CDR3 protein is one row after TCRdb ran MiXCR on the multiplex PCR reads. The profile shows hundreds of thousands of distinct CDR3 sequences, approximately 19% of them singletons. The sequencing input was blood. The receptors come from a woman under 30 with Graves' hyperthyroidism.

In this sample, this clonotype turned up many times. CDR3 in amino acids: CASSRRGKGNTIYF. The CDR3 DNA sequence: TGTGCCAGCAGCCGTCGGGGGAAAGGAAACACCATATATTTT. This chain connects TRBV13 to TRBJ1-3, with a weak D call TRBD1 (5 bases). Trimming stripped 5 bases from V and 4 bases from J, with 12 bases between. The germline V gene has CDR1 PRHDT and CDR2 FYEKMQ (reference sequence). The CDR3 is made up of 14 amino acids.

This clonotype was detected a few times. This may be a read error, as it is one base from a much larger clone. This chain uses TRBV4-2 with TRBJ1-1, with TRBD1 matching over 7 bases. Trimming at V came to 3 bases and at J to 4 bases, leaving 5 bases not matched to a gene. In germline, CDR1 is LGHNA, CDR2 YNFKEQ. This CDR3 comprises 14 residues. The CDR3 nucleotides read TGTGCCAGCAGCCAGGACAGGTGGAGCACTGAAGCTTTCTTT. Its translation is CASSQDRWSTEAFF.

This clonotype occurred a few times. One junction end does not reproduce the germline sequence, and a read error may be involved. The J gene is TRBJ1-5, the V gene TRBV20-1; D unclear. CDR3 size: 12 residues. Germline V gene lookup returns CDR1 DFQATT and CDR2 SNEGSKA (reference sequence). The CDR3 sequence: CSARTPNQPRHF. CDR3 DNA sequence: TGCAGTGCTAGAACCCCCAATCAGCCCCGGCATTTT.

The chain uses TRBV30 and TRBJ2-6; D not certain. This CDR3 is 16 amino acids long. V lost 2 bases and J 0 bases, leaving 11 bases between the germline ends. The germline V gene has CDR1 GTSNPN and CDR2 SVGIG (reference sequence). In DNA, the CDR3 is TGTGCCTGGAGTCCCCCACAGATCTCTGGGGCCAACGTCCTGACTTTC. This gives the protein CAWSPPQISGANVLTF.

With regard to this clonotype: This may arise from a read error, as a much more abundant clone is one base away. The chain combines TRBV3-1 with TRBJ2-7, with 9 bases aligning to TRBD1. This CDR3 has 14 amino acids. The V gene's germline CDR1 is LGHDT and CDR2 YNNKEL (reference sequence). Trimming removed 4 bases from V and 7 bases from J; junction bases left unmatched: 8. For the CDR3, the DNA is TGTGCCAGCAGCCCCCGGGACAGGGCGGGGGAGCAGTACGTC. Its translation: CASSPRDRAGEQYV.

The chain combines TRBV11-2 with TRBJ1-6; tentative D call: TRBD1 (5 bases). Looked up from germline, CDR1 is SGHAT and CDR2 is FQNNGV. V was shortened by 3 bases and J by 9 bases, with 12 bases between the two germline ends. CDR3 length equals 14 residues. CDR3 amino acids: CASSLGDPTSPLHF. In DNA form, the CDR3 reads TGTGCCAGCAGCTTGGGGGACCCTACTTCACCCCTCCACTTT. Together with reference TRBV11-2 and TRBJ1-6, the CDR3 gives the full variable domain: EAGVAQSPRYKIIEKRQSVAFWCNPISGHATLYWYQQILGQGPKLLIQFQNNGVVDDSQLPKDRFSAERLKGVDSTLKIQPAKLEDSAVYLCASSLGDPTSPLHFGNGTRLTVT.